This TCR beta chain was sequenced for a study of blood T cell repertoires in COVID-19. Study in general: T cells, B-cell-depleted T cells, or PBMCs supplied cDNA or gDNA.

Per the study methods: Amplification of reference gene primers provided the estimated nucleated cell counts. Here immunoSEQ multiplex PCR was the method, and the copy in TCRdb shows in-frame clones only, minus some. V, J and clone size are taken as reported in that table, and D and trimming were inferred from the DNA itself. The data hold about 75,000 clones, with 79% observed a single time. The CDR3 consists of 16 residues. Looked up from germline, CDR1 is ENHRY and CDR2 is SYGVKD. V was shortened by 6 bases and J by 1 base, with 18 bases between the two germline ends. The sample was peripheral blood. The gene calls are TRBV10-3 and TRBJ1-1, with D perhaps TRBD1 (5 bases). The clonotype comes from a woman of 80 years or more with active or convalescent COVID-19. Here the CDR3 DNA reads TGTGCCATCAGCCAGGGAATCAGGACCTCGAACACTGAAGCTTTCTTT. Protein sequence: CAISQGIRTSNTEAFF.